This T cell receptor (beta chain) was identified in a study of blood T cell repertoires in COVID-19. Study context: In each case, the material was cDNA or gDNA derived from T cells, B-cell-depleted T cells, or PBMCs.

Trimming pared 4 bases from V and 7 bases from J, leaving 19 bases between. Germline V gene sequence: CDR1 MNHEY, CDR2 SVGAGI. This CDR3 is built from 16 residues. In the authors' methods: Estimation of nucleated cell counts relied on the amplification of reference gene primers. The table came from immunoSEQ multiplex PCR; TCRdb's copy has only in-frame clones and leaves some out. For V, J and clone size, that table is used; D and trimming come from the DNA. The sample has roughly 250,000 clones; 70% to 90% are singletons. In its sample, this clone was seen once. The sample comprised peripheral blood. The sequence derives from a human donor with COVID-19, enrolled during active disease. The donor label of this sample is uncertain. This sequence joins TRBV6-5 and TRBJ2-2; no definite D call. CDR3 amino acids: CASSSTPPRVSGELFF. Written as DNA, the CDR3 is TGTGCCAGCAGTTCCACTCCACCCCGGGTCAGCGGGGAGCTGTTTTTT.